The 27 T cell receptor beta chains presented below share a single source sample, sequenced in a study of blood T cells in healthy people across ages. A second PCR of 7 to 11 cycles used a sample-barcoded 5' primer and a J-beta primer mix. Each CDR3 protein is one row after TCRdb ran MiXCR on the 5' RACE reads. Here the sample spans over a million distinct CDR3 sequences, under 55% being singletons. Sequenced: blood. All receptors derive from a woman younger than 30 in good health.

The CDR3 reads CASRVTVVIGELFF. The CDR3 DNA sequence: TGTGCCAGCAGGGTCACAGTGGTAATCGGGGAGCTGTTTTTT. V usage is TRBV12-3 or TRBV12-4 and J usage is TRBJ2-2, with unresolved D. Trimming took 6 bases from V and 7 from J, leaving 15 bases between them. CDR3 size: 14 residues.

The chain uses TRBV6-2 or TRBV6-3 and TRBJ1-2, with D unresolved. V was cut by 2 bases and J by 4 bases, with 11 bases left in between. Germline V gives CDR1 MNHEY, CDR2 SVGEGT. This CDR3 comprises 14 residues. CDR3 protein: CASSYGRGSYGYTF. In nucleotides, the CDR3 is TGTGCCAGCAGTTACGGTCGGGGTAGCTATGGCTACACCTTC.

The V call is TRBV30, the J call TRBJ2-7; 9 bases are a match to TRBD1. The V segment lost 4 bases and the J segment 7 bases; nucleotides outside the gene matches: 5. The V gene's germline CDR1 is GTSNPN and CDR2 SVGIG (reference sequence). The CDR3 is 12 residues long. CDR3: CAWNTGGDEQYF. In nucleotides, the CDR3 is TGTGCCTGGAATACAGGGGGCGATGAGCAGTACTTC. Drawing the rest from reference TRBV30 and TRBJ2-7, the complete variable domain is SQTIHQWPATLVQPVGSPLSLECTVEGTSNPNLYWYRQAAGRGLQLLFYSVGIGQISSEVPQNLSASRPQDRQFILSSKKLLLSDSGFYLCAWNTGGDEQYFGPGTRLTVT.

This clonotype has a handful of counts. The chain carries TRBV2 and TRBJ2-1; maybe TRBD1 (6 bases). Germline V CDR1 and CDR2: SNHLY, FYNNEI. The CDR3 sequence is 13 residues long. Deletions cut 4 bases from V and 7 bases from J, with 11 bases between. CDR3 sequence reads: CASSVSGHNEQFF. CDR3 nucleotides: TGTGCCAGCAGTGTGTCGGGACATAATGAGCAGTTCTTC.

This clonotype occurred many times. The rearrangement uses TRBV29-1 and TRBJ1-2, with 11 bases fitting TRBD1. Germline V gene data show CDR1 as SQVTM and CDR2 as ANQGSEA. J lost 4 bases, V lost 1 base, and 2 bases had no gene match. This CDR3 comprises 14 residues. CDR3 nucleotide sequence: TGCAGCGTTGAAGGGACAGGGGGCGTCTATGGCTACACCTTC. Protein product: CSVEGTGGVYGYTF.

The chain joins TRBV7-2 to TRBJ2-1; D is unresolved. The germline V and J ends were trimmed by 1 base and 4 bases, with 14 bases remaining between them. Germline V CDR1 and CDR2: SGHTA, FQGNSA. This CDR3 has 16 amino acids. The CDR3 here is CASSLVGTAGYNEQFF. CDR3 nucleotide sequence: TGTGCCAGCAGCTTAGTCGGAACGGCCGGATACAATGAGCAGTTCTTC.

The rearrangement uses TRBV7-9 and TRBJ1-6; 7 bases line up with TRBD1. The CDR3 totals 15 residues. V shed 5 bases, J shed 10 bases, and the junction held 11 bases outside the gene matches. Germline V CDR1 and CDR2: SEHNR, FQNEAQ (reference sequence). This chain's CDR3 is CASSASGQARSPLHF. CDR3 bases: TGTGCCAGCAGCGCGAGCGGACAGGCAAGATCACCCCTCCACTTT.

V and J are TRBV9 and TRBJ2-5, with 12 bases fitting TRBD2. J was trimmed by 10 bases and V by 4 bases; bases with no gene match: 5. Germline CDR1 SGDLS, CDR2 YYNGEE. The CDR3 is 13 amino acids. The CDR3 DNA follows: TGTGCCAGCAGCTTCCGACTAGCGGGGGTCCAGTACTTC. This translates into CASSFRLAGVQYF.

This clonotype occurred once. The V and J genes are TRBV6-2 or TRBV6-3 and TRBJ2-2; perhaps TRBD2 as D (6 bases). This CDR3 is 16 amino acids long. Trimming took 4 bases from V and 1 from J, leaving 13 bases between them. Germline V gene lookup returns CDR1 MNHEY and CDR2 SVGEGT. DNA of the CDR3: TGTGCCAGCAGTTCCCGACTAGGAAAGAACACCGGGGAGCTGTTTTTT. Amino acid sequence: CASSSRLGKNTGELFF.

CDR3: CASSDDGGATDTQYF. As DNA, the CDR3 is TGTGCCAGCAGTGATGACGGGGGGGCCACAGATACGCAGTATTTT. This chain connects TRBV6-4 to TRBJ2-3; 8 bases match TRBD2. The CDR3 totals 15 residues. Trimming cost V 3 bases and J 2 bases; bases outside gene matches: 4. Germline values: CDR1 MRHNA, CDR2 SNTAGT.

The chain joins TRBV10-3 to TRBJ2-7; D not resolved. Germline CDR1 ENHRY, CDR2 SYGVKD. Trimming cost V 4 bases and J 3 bases, with 10 bases left between them. The CDR3 is made up of 13 amino acids. The CDR3 bases are TGTGCCATCAGTGGGAATCTGCACTACGAGCAGTACTTC. It specifies CAISGNLHYEQYF.

The sample holds a few counts of this clonotype. V is TRBV6-1 and J is TRBJ2-7; 7 nucleotides line up with TRBD1. The CDR3 is made up of 18 amino acids. V lost 5 bases, J lost 1 base, and 17 bases stayed unmatched. Germline CDR1 and CDR2: MNHNS and SASEGT. In DNA, the CDR3 is TGTGCCAGCAGTCTGGCCCCCTATCGGACAGGCCCGTCCTACGAGCAGTACTTC. Translation: CASSLAPYRTGPSYEQYF.

This clonotype was counted a few times. The V gene is TRBV6-5, the J gene TRBJ2-1; D unresolved. Germline CDR1 is MNHEY and CDR2 is SVGAGI. CDR3 length equals 15 residues. The ends were cut back, 0 bases at V and 3 bases at J, with 9 bases in the middle. CDR3 in DNA: TGTGCCAGCAGTTACTCGATTGGGATCTACAATGAGCAGTTCTTC. Translation: CASSYSIGIYNEQFF.

This clonotype was found a few times. The V call is TRBV24-1, the J call TRBJ2-2, with D perhaps matching TRBD1 (6 bases). In germline, CDR1 is KGHDR, CDR2 SFDVKD. Trimming pared 3 bases from V and 3 bases from J, leaving 16 bases between. The CDR3 is made up of 17 amino acids. Here the CDR3 reads CATSDIVGQGYTGELFF. The DNA of the CDR3 is TGTGCCACCAGTGATATTGTGGGACAAGGGTACACCGGGGAGCTGTTTTTT.

This clonotype was seen only a few times. V is TRBV7-9 and J is TRBJ1-5; D perhaps matches TRBD1 (5 bases). Germline lookup yields CDR1 SEHNR and CDR2 FQNEAQ (reference sequence). This CDR3 contains 16 residues. V was trimmed by 5 bases and J by 1 base, leaving 15 bases between them. The CDR3 loop reads CASSTPRDGSNQPQHF. CDR3 DNA sequence: TGTGCCAGCAGCACACCCCGGGACGGAAGCAATCAGCCCCAGCATTTT.

The chain employs TRBV2 and TRBJ2-5, with 7 bases identical to TRBD1. The germline V gene has CDR1 SNHLY and CDR2 FYNNEI. The length of the CDR3 is 17 residues. The junction had 15 bases not matched to a gene; V was cut back by 6 bases and J by 2 bases. As DNA, the CDR3 is TGTGCCAGCAGGCCGGGAAGGACGGCAGGGGGACAAGAGACCCAGTACTTC. Translating gives CASRPGRTAGGQETQYF.

This chain joins TRBV24-1 and TRBJ2-3, with D possibly being TRBD2 (5 bases). This CDR3 region has 14 residues. The germline V gene has CDR1 KGHDR and CDR2 SFDVKD. V lost 9 bases, J lost 0 bases, and 12 bases lay in between. DNA for the CDR3: TGTGCCACCGGGAGTTCCCTTAGCACAGATACGCAGTATTTT. Residues: CATGSSLSTDTQYF.

This chain uses TRBV27 with TRBJ2-1, with 8 nucleotides matching TRBD1. Germline trimming cut 2 bases from V and 3 bases from J; bases unmatched to any gene: 3. The germline V gene encodes CDR1 MNHEY and CDR2 SMNVEV (reference sequence). The CDR3 has 15 residues. The CDR3 DNA sequence: TGTGCCAGCAGTTTAGGGGACAGGCTCTACAATGAGCAGTTCTTC. It yields the protein CASSLGDRLYNEQFF.

The chain combines TRBV11-2 with TRBJ2-4, with D possibly being TRBD1 or TRBD2 (5 bases each). The germline gives CDR1 SGHAT, CDR2 FQNNGV. Trimming took off 7 bases at V and 5 bases at J, with 9 bases between the two ends. This CDR3 contains 12 residues. The CDR3 here is CASTLGENIQYF. The CDR3 DNA reads TGTGCCAGCACCCTGGGGGAAAACATTCAGTACTTC.

The chain uses TRBV27 and TRBJ1-5; maybe TRBD1 (5 bases). V was pared by 6 bases and J by 3 bases, with 12 bases between. The CDR3 is 14 amino acids. Germline V lookup: CDR1 MNHEY, CDR2 SMNVEV (reference sequence). The CDR3 region has the DNA TGTGCCAGCAGGACAAGGGGCCACAATCAGCCCCAGCATTTT. Its translation: CASRTRGHNQPQHF.

V is TRBV20-1 and J is TRBJ1-5; D not resolved. The CDR3 is 13 amino acids. In germline, CDR1 is DFQATT, CDR2 SNEGSKA (reference sequence). The V gene lost 1 base and the J gene lost 7 bases, with 11 bases spanning the gap. The CDR3 DNA sequence: TGCAGTGCTAGAGCCTCAGGAGGGCAGCCCCAGCATTTT. Residues: CSARASGGQPQHF.

The rearrangement joins TRBV20-1 to TRBJ2-1; D is unresolved. The end of the DNA fits TRBJ2-7 better, so the J call may be wrong. Germline-derived CDR1 and CDR2 are DFQATT and SNEGSKA (reference sequence). The CDR3 sequence is 14 residues long. CDR3 in amino acids: CSASWRSAYNEQYF. In nucleotides, the CDR3 is TGCAGTGCTAGTTGGCGGTCCGCCTACAATGAGCAGTACTTC.

The chain carries TRBV20-1 and TRBJ1-5; TRBD1 is a possible D gene (5 bases). Germline CDR1 and CDR2: DFQATT and SNEGSKA (reference sequence). The CDR3 is made up of 14 amino acids. Trimming took 3 bases from V and 2 from J, leaving 11 bases between them. The CDR3 spells CSARVGAGNQPQHF. CDR3 bases: TGCAGTGCTAGGGTTGGGGCCGGCAATCAGCCCCAGCATTTT.

The J gene is TRBJ2-5, the V gene TRBV10-3; D is unclear. The germline V gene has CDR1 ENHRY and CDR2 SYGVKD. V lost 0 bases to trimming and J lost 4 bases, with 12 bases between them. CDR3 length: 15 amino acids. This chain's CDR3 is CAISESMSERETQYF. CDR3 DNA sequence: TGTGCCATCAGTGAGTCGATGTCCGAAAGAGAGACCCAGTACTTC.

The chain carries TRBV5-4 and TRBJ2-5; 9 positions agree with TRBD2. Germline values: CDR1 SGHNT, CDR2 YYREEE (reference sequence). The CDR3 contains 14 residues. V was pared by 3 bases and J by 11 bases, with 11 bases of the junction left unmatched. The CDR3 DNA follows: TGTGCCAGCAGCTCCGGGAATGGCGGGAGGGAGCAGTACTTC. Protein product: CASSSGNGGREQYF. Filled out from reference TRBV5-4 and TRBJ2-5, the complete variable domain reads ETGVTQSPTHLIKTRGQQVTLRCSSQSGHNTVSWYQQALGQGPQFIFQYYREEENGRGNFPPRFSGLQFPNYSSELNVNALELDDSALYLCASSSGNGGREQYFGPGTRLLVL.

In its sample, this clonotype was seen a few times. V is TRBV5-6 and J is TRBJ2-3; the D is unclear. V gave up 3 bases and J gave up 1 base, with 18 bases separating them. CDR1 and CDR2 (germline): SGHDT, YYEEEE. This CDR3 spans 17 amino acids. The CDR3 DNA sequence: TGTGCCAGCAGCTCCCCGGGTGGCATTGATGGCACAGATACGCAGTATTTT. As protein: CASSSPGGIDGTDTQYF.

This clonotype was observed a single time. The J gene is TRBJ2-7, the V gene TRBV28, with D maybe TRBD2 (6 bases). Trimming took off 8 bases at V and 0 bases at J, with 14 bases between the two ends. The CDR3 has 14 residues. Germline lookup yields CDR1 MDHEN and CDR2 SYDVKM. The CDR3 region has the DNA TGTGCCAGCGTAACTAGCAGAAGCTCCTACGAGCAGTACTTC. This sequence encodes CASVTSRSSYEQYF.